This TCR beta chain emerged from a study of human T cells and chemical hapten exposure. From the RACE reads, TCRdb called clonotypes with MiXCR, one entry per CDR3 protein. The table includes approximately 80,000 distinct CDR3 sequences, roughly 10% detected once. Described time point: patch test 2, 6 weeks after DPC sensitization. Treatment of the sample: therapeutic diphenylcyclopropenone sensitization with weekly scalp DPC. This clonotype was counted at least ten times. V lost 8 bases and J 0 bases, leaving 8 bases between the germline ends. The CDR3 has 14 residues. The receptor was derived from a woman in her thirties with alopecia areata. Some clones in this sample may be carry-over from other donors' samples. Here the sequenced sample was whole blood, taken in connection with sensitization to the hapten diphenylcyclopropenone (DPC). V gene TRBV12-3 or TRBV12-4 combines with J gene TRBJ2-6; no reliable D call. The DNA of the CDR3 is TGTGCCAGCCTTGGGAACTCTGGGGCCAACGTCCTGACTTTC. Amino acid sequence: CASLGNSGANVLTF.